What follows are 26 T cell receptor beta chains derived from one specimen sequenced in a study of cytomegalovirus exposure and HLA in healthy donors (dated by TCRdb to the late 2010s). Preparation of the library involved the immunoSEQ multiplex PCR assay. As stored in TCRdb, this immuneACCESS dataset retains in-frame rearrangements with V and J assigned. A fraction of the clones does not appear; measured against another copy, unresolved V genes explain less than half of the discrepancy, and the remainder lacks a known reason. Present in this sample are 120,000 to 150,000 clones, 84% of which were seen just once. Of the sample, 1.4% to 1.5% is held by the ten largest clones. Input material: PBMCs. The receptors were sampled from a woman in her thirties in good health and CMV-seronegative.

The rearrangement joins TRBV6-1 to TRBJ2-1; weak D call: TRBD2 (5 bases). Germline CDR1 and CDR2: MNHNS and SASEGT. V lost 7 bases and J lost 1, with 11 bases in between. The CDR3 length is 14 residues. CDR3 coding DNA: TGTGCCAGCACCGGGGATCGGTCCTACAATGAGCAGTTCTTC. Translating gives CASTGDRSYNEQFF.

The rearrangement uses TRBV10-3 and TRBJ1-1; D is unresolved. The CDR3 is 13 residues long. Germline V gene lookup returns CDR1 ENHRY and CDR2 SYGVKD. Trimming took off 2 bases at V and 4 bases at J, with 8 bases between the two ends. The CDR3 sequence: CAISETVGTEAFF. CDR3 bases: TGTGCCATCAGTGAGACAGTCGGCACTGAAGCTTTCTTT.

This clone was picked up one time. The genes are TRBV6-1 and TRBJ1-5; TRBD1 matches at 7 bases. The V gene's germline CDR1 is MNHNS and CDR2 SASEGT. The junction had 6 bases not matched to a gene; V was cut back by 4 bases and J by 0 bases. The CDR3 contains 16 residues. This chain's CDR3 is CASSAEGQFSNQPQHF. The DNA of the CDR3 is TGTGCCAGCAGTGCGGAGGGACAGTTTAGCAATCAGCCCCAGCATTTT.

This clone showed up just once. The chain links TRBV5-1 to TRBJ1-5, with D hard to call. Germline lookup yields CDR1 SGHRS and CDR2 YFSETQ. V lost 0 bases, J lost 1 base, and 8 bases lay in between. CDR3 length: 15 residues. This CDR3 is CASSLVPGSNQPQHF. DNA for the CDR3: TGCGCCAGCAGCTTGGTACCAGGAAGCAATCAGCCCCAGCATTTT. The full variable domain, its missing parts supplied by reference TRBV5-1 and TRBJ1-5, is KAGVTQTPRYLIKTRGQQVTLSCSPISGHRSVSWYQQTPGQGLQFLFEYFSETQRNKGNFPGRFSGRQFSNSRSEMNVSTLELGDSALYLCASSLVPGSNQPQHFGDGTRLSIL.

The CDR3 nucleotides are TGTGCCAGCAGCTTGAACAGGTTTGGATCACCCCTCCACTTT. Residues: CASSLNRFGSPLHF. V is TRBV7-2 and J is TRBJ1-6, with TRBD1 as a possible D gene (5 bases). Per germline, CDR1 SGHTA and CDR2 FQGNSA. This CDR3 is 14 amino acids long. V was trimmed by 3 bases and J by 10 bases, leaving 13 bases between them.

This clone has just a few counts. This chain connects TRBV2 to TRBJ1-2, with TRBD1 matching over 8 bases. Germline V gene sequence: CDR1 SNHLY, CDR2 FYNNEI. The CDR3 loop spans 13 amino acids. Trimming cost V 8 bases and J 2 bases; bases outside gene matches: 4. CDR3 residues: CASSQGGNYGYTF. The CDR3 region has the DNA TGTGCCAGCTCACAGGGGGGGAACTATGGCTACACCTTC.

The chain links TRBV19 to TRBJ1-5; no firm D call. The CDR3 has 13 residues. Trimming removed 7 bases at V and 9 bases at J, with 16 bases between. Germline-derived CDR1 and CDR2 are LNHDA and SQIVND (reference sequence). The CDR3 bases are TGTGCCAGTACACCGAAGGACTCTCTGCCCCAGCATTTT. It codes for CASTPKDSLPQHF. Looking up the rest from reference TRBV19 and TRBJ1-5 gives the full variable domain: DGGITQSPKYLFRKEGQNVTLSCEQNLNHDAMYWYRQDPGQGLRLIYYSQIVNDFQKGDIAEGYSVSREKKESFPLTVTSAQKNPTAFYLCASTPKDSLPQHFGDGTRLSIL.

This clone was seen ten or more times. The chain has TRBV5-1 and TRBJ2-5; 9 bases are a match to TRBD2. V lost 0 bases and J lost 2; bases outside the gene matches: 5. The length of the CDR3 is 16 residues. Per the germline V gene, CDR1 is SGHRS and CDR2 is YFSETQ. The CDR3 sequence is CASSLGGSGGQETQYF. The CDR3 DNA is TGCGCCAGCAGCTTGGGTGGTAGCGGGGGACAAGAGACCCAGTACTTC.

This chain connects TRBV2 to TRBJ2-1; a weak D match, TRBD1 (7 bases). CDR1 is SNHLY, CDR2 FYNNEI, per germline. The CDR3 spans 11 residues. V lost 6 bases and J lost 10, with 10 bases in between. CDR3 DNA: TGTGCCAGCAGGGGGGGACAGGAGCAGTTCTTC. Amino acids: CASRGGQEQFF. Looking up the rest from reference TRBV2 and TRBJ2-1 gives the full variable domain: EPEVTQTPSHQVTQMGQEVILRCVPISNHLYFYWYRQILGQKVEFLVSFYNNEISEKSEIFDDQFSVERPDGSNFTLKIRSTKLEDSAMYFCASRGGQEQFFGPGTRLTVL.

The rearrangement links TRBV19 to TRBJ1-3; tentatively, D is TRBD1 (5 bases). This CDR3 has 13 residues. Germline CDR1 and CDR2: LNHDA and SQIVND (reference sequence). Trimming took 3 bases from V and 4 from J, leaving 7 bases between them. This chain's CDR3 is CASSMDKGNTIYF. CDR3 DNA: TGTGCCAGTAGTATGGACAAGGGAAACACCATATATTTT.

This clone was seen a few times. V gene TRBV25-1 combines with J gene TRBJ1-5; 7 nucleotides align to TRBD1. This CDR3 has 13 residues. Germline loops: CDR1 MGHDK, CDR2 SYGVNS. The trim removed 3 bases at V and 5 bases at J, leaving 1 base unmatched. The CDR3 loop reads CASSDTGDQPQHF. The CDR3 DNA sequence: TGTGCCAGCAGTGACACAGGGGATCAGCCCCAGCATTTT.

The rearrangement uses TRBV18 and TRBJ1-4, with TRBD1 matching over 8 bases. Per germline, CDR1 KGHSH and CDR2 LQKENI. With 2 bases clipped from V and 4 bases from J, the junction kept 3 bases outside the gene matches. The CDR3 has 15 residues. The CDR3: CASSPGTGRNEKLFF. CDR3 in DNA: TGTGCCAGCTCACCAGGGACAGGACGTAATGAAAAACTGTTTTTT.

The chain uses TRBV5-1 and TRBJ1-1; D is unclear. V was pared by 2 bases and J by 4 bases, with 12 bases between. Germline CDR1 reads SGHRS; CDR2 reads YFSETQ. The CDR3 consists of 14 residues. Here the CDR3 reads CASSLSGRGTEAFF. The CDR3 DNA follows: TGCGCCAGCAGCTTATCGGGTCGAGGCACTGAAGCTTTCTTT.

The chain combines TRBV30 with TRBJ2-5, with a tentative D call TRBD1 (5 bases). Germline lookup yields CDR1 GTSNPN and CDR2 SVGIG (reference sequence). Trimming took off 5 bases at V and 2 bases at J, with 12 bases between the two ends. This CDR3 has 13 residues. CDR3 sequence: CAWETDRQETQYF. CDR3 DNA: TGTGCCTGGGAGACAGACAGACAAGAGACCCAGTACTTC.

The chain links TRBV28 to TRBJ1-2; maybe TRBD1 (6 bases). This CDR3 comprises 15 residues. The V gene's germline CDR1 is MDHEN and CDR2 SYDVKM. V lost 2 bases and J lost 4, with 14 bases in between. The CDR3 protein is CASSLGGMEVYGYTF. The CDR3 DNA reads TGTGCCAGCAGTTTAGGGGGCATGGAAGTCTATGGCTACACCTTC.

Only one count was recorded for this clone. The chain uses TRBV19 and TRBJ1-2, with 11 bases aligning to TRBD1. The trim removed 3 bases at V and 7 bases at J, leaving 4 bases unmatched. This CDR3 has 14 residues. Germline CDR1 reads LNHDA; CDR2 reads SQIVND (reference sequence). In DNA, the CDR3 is TGTGCCAGTAGTATGGACAGGGGGCTTTTTGGCTACACCTTC. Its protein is CASSMDRGLFGYTF.

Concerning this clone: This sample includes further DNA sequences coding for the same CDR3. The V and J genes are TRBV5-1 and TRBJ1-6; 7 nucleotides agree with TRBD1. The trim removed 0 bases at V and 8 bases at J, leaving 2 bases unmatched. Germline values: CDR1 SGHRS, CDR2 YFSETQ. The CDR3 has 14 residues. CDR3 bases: TGCGCCAGCAGCTTGGGACAGGGAGATTCACCCCTCCACTTT. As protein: CASSLGQGDSPLHF.

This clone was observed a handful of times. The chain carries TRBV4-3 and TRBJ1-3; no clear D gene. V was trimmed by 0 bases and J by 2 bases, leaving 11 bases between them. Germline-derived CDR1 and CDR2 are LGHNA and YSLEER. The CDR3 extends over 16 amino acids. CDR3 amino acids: CASSQEITNTGNTIYF. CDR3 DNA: TGCGCCAGCAGCCAAGAAATTACAAATACTGGAAACACCATATATTTT.

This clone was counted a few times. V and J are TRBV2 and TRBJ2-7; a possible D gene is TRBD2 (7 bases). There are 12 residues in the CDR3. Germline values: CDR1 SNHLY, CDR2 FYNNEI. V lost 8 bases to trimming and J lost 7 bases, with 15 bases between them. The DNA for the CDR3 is TGTGCCAGCGGGGGGGACACGAAAGAGCAGTACTTC. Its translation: CASGGDTKEQYF. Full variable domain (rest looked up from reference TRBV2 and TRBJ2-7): EPEVTQTPSHQVTQMGQEVILRCVPISNHLYFYWYRQILGQKVEFLVSFYNNEISEKSEIFDDQFSVERPDGSNFTLKIRSTKLEDSAMYFCASGGDTKEQYFGPGTRLTVT.

As DNA, the CDR3 is TGCGCCAGCAGCTTGGCAGGTTCGGGAGGGGCGAGCACAGATACGCAGTATTTT. Translating gives CASSLAGSGGASTDTQYF. The rearrangement links TRBV5-1 to TRBJ2-3; 8 bases align to TRBD2. The germline V gene encodes CDR1 SGHRS and CDR2 YFSETQ. After removal of 0 bases from V and 0 bases from J, the junction contained 9 bases not matched to a gene. This CDR3 is built from 18 residues.

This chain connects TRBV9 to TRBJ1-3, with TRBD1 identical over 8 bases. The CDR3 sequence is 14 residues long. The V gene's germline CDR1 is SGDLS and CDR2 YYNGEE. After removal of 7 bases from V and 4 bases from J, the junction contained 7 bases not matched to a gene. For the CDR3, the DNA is TGTGCCAGCGCGCAGGGGGCGGGAGGAAACACCATATATTTT. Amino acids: CASAQGAGGNTIYF.

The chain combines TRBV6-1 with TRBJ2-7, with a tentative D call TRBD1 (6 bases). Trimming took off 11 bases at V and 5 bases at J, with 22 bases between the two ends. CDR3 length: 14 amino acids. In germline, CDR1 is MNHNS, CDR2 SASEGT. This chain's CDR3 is CAVRTVTYIDEQYF. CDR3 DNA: TGTGCCGTCAGGACAGTTACCTATATCGACGAGCAGTACTTC.

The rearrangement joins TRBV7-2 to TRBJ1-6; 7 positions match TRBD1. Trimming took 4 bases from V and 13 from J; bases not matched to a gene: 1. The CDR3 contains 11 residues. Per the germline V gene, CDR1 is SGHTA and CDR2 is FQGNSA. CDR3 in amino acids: CASSSDRPLHF. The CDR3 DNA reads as TGTGCCAGCAGCTCGGACAGGCCCCTCCACTTT. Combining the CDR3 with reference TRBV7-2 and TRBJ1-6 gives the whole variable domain GAGVSQSPSNKVTEKGKDVELRCDPISGHTALYWYRQSLGQGLEFLIYFQGNSAPDKSGLPSDRFSAERTGGSVSTLTIQRTQQEDSAVYLCASSSDRPLHFGNGTRLTVT.

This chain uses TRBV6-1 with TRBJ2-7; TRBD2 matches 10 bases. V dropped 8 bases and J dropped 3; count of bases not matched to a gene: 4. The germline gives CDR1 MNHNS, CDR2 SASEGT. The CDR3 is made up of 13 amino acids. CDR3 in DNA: TGTGCCAGCCGTTGGACTAGCGGCTACGAGCAGTACTTC. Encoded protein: CASRWTSGYEQYF.

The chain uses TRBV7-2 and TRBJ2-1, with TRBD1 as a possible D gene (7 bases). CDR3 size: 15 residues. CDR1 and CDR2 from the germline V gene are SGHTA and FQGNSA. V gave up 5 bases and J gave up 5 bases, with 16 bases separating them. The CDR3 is CASSRGGSGDNEQFF. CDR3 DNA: TGTGCCAGCAGCCGAGGGGGCTCGGGGGACAATGAGCAGTTCTTC.

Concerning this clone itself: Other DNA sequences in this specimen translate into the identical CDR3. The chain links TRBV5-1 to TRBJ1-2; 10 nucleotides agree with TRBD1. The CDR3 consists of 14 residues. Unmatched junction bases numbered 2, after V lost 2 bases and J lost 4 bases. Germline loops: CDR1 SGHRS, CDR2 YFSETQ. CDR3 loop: CASSLGDRGYGYTF. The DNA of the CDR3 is TGCGCCAGCAGCTTAGGGGACAGGGGCTATGGCTACACCTTC.